What follows is one TCR beta chain and its context. Here immunoSEQ multiplex PCR was the method, and the copy in TCRdb shows in-frame clones only, minus some. The sample lists about 960,000 clones, 60% to 85% occurring once. The data stem from a study of shared clonotypes between healthy human individuals. The V gene's germline CDR1 is MNHEY and CDR2 SVGAGI. The J segment lost 2 bases and the V segment lost 5 bases, leaving 3 bases of the junction unmatched. This CDR3 is 15 amino acids long. The rearrangement links TRBV6-5 to TRBJ2-1; the match to TRBD2 covers 10 bases. Sequences were obtained from memory CD4+ T cells sorted from blood. This sample's subset: CD45RA-negative fraction. The sequence was collected from a man between 18 and 35 years old in good health. The CDR3 is CASSPSGRAYNEQFF. The CDR3 DNA is TGTGCCAGCAGTCCCAGCGGGAGGGCCTACAATGAGCAGTTCTTC.